The 4 T cell receptor beta chains in this list originate from one sample, sequenced in a study of post-analysis software for immune sequencing data (dated by TCRdb to between 2014 and 2016). On the study overall, not on this receptor specifically: Patients showed significantly higher frequencies than controls for roughly five TRBV segments, among them TRBV5-6, TRBV5-1 and TRBV20-1.

Their antigen targets remain unknown. Receptor libraries were prepared by PCR. TCRdb lists the instrument as Illumina HiSeq 2500. Unique molecular identifiers were incorporated into TCR beta cDNA libraries to reduce PCR and sequencing biases. The public reads were reprocessed in TCRdb via fastp at Q25 and MiXCR, keeping in-frame beta chains. Identical CDR3 protein sequences are pooled into one entry, listed with their most common genes and DNA. Here the sample has roughly 650,000 distinct CDR3 sequences; approximately 60% occur a single time. The ten most abundant clones make up 11% of the sample. Sequencing input: blood. The receptors here all came from a girl aged 2 to 9 with multiple sclerosis.

CDR3 bases: TGCGCCAGCAGCCCAACCGACAGGGGGCTACCAGAGACCCAGTACTTC. This translates into CASSPTDRGLPETQYF. The genes are TRBV5-1 and TRBJ2-5, with 10 bases matching TRBD1. This CDR3 contains 16 residues. CDR1 and CDR2 (germline): SGHRS, YFSETQ. V shed 4 bases, J shed 4 bases, and the junction held 10 bases outside the gene matches.

This clonotype occurred a few times. The genes are TRBV6-4 and TRBJ2-7; 9 positions agree with TRBD1. Germline CDR1 MRHNA, CDR2 SNTAGT. CDR3 length: 16 residues. Trimming took 10 bases from V and 2 from J; bases not matched to a gene: 15. CDR3 amino acids: CATKGERDRAPYEQYF. CDR3 nucleotides: TGTGCCACCAAGGGTGAGCGGGACAGGGCTCCCTACGAGCAGTACTTC.

The J gene is TRBJ2-1, the V gene TRBV28, with D unclear. This CDR3 has 11 amino acids. The V end was cut by 5 bases, the J end by 10 bases, with 9 bases between. CDR1 is MDHEN and CDR2 is SYDVKM in the germline V gene. CDR3 nucleotide sequence: TGTGCCAGCAGTATTGGCCAGGAGCAGTTCTTC. It translates to CASSIGQEQFF.

There are a few counts of this clonotype. The chain employs TRBV12-3 or TRBV12-4 and TRBJ1-2; D not certain. The CDR3 has 13 residues. Trimming left V 7 bases short and J 1 base short, with 10 bases between. CDR3 residues: CASKPTDNYGYTF. As DNA, the CDR3 is TGTGCCAGCAAGCCAACAGATAACTATGGCTACACCTTC.